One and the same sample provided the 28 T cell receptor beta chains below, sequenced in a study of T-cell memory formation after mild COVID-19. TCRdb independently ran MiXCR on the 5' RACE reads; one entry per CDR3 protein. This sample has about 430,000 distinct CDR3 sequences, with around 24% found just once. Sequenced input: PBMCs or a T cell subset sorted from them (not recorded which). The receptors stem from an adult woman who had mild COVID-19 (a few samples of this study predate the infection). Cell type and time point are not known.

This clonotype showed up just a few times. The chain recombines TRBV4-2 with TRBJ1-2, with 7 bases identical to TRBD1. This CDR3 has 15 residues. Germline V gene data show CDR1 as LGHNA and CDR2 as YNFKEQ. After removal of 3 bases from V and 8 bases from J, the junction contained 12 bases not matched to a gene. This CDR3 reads CASSHPGDPGGGYTF. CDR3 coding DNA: TGTGCCAGCAGCCACCCCGGGGATCCAGGGGGAGGCTACACCTTC.

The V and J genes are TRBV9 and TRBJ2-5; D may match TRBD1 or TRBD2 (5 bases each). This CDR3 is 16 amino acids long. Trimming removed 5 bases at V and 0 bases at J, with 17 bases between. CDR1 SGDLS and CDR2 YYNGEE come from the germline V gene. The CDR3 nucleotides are TGTGCCAGCAGTGCCTCGGGGCAGGTCTACCAAGAGACCCAGTACTTC. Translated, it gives CASSASGQVYQETQYF.

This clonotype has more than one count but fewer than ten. The CDR3 region has the DNA TGCGCCAGCAGCTTGGATTACAGTTATCAGCCCCAGCATTTT. Translated: CASSLDYSYQPQHF. The J gene is TRBJ1-5, the V gene TRBV5-1; D gene unclear. The CDR3 is 14 amino acids. Germline loops: CDR1 SGHRS, CDR2 YFSETQ. The germline V and J ends were trimmed by 0 bases and 5 bases, with 9 bases remaining between them.

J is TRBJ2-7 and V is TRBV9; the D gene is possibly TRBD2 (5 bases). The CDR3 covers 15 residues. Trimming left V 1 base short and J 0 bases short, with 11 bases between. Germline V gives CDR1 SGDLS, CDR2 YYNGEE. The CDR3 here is CASSVSSGSSYEQYF. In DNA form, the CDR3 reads TGTGCCAGCAGCGTATCGAGCGGAAGCTCCTACGAGCAGTACTTC. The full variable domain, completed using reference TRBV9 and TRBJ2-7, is DSGVTQTPKHLITATGQRVTLRCSPRSGDLSVYWYQQSLDQGLQFLIQYYNGEERAKGNILERFSAQQFPDLHSELNLSSLELGDSALYFCASSVSSGSSYEQYFGPGTRLTVT.

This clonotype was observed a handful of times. The CDR3 loop reads CASSLSGSLRRRDYEQYF. The CDR3 nucleotides read TGTGCCAGCAGCTTGTCCGGGTCGTTAAGGAGAAGAGACTACGAGCAGTACTTC. The chain recombines TRBV5-6 with TRBJ2-7; no clear D. V was clipped by 1 base and J by 3 bases, with 23 bases between them. CDR1 and CDR2 from the germline V gene are SGHDT and YYEEEE. The CDR3 is 18 residues long.

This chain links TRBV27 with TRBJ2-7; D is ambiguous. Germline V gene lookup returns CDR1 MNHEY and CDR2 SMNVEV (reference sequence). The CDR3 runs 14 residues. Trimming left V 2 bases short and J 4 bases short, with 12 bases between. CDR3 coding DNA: TGTGCCAGCAGTTTAACCTCAGCGCGTTACGAGCAGTACTTC. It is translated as CASSLTSARYEQYF.

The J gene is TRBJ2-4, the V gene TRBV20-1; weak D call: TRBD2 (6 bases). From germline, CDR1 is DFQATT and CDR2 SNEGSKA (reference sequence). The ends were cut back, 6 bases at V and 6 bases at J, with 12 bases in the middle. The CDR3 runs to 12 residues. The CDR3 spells CSAGTSLNIQYF. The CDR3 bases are TGCAGTGCCGGGACTTCCCTAAACATTCAGTACTTC.

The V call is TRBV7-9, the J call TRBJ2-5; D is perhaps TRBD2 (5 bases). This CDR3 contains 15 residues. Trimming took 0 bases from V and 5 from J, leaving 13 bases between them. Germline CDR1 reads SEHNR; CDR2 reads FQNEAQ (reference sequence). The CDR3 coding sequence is TGTGCCAGCAGCTTAGCAAGCCTCAGAGGGGAGACCCAGTACTTC. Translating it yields CASSLASLRGETQYF.

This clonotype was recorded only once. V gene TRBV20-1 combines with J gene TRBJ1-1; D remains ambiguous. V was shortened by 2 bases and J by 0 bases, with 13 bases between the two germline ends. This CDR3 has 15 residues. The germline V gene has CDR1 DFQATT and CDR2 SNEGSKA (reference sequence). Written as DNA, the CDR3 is TGCAGTGCTAGAAAGGACTCACCCTTGAACACTGAAGCTTTCTTT. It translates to CSARKDSPLNTEAFF.

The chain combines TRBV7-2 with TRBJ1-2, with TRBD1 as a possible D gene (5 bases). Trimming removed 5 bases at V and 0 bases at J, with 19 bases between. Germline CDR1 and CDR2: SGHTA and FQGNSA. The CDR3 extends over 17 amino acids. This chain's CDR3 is CASSAPGLRIANYGYTF. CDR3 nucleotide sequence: TGTGCCAGCAGCGCCCCGGGGCTGCGTATAGCTAACTATGGCTACACCTTC.

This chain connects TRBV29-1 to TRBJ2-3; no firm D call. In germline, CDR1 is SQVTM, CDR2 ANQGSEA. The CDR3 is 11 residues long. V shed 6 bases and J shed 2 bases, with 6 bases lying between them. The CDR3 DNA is TGCAGCGTATCCCCCACAGATACGCAGTATTTT. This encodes CSVSPTDTQYF.

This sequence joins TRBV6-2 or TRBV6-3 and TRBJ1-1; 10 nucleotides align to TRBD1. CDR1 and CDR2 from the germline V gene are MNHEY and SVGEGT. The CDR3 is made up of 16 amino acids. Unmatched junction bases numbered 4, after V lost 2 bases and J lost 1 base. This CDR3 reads CASSYGWDRGNTEAFF. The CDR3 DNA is TGTGCCAGCAGTTACGGTTGGGACAGGGGGAACACTGAAGCTTTCTTT.

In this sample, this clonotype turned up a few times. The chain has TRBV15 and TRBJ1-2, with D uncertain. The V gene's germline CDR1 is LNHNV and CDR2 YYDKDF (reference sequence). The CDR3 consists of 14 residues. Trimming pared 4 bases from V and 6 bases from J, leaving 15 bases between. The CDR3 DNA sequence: TGTGCCACCAGCAAAAGATCTCAGGCGGATGGCTACACCTTC. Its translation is CATSKRSQADGYTF. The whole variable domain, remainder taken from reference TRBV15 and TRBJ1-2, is DAMVIQNPRYQVTQFGKPVTLSCSQTLNHNVMYWYQQKSSQAPKLLFHYYDKDFNNEADTPDNFQSRRPNTSFCFLDIRSPGLGDTAMYLCATSKRSQADGYTFGSGTRLTVV.

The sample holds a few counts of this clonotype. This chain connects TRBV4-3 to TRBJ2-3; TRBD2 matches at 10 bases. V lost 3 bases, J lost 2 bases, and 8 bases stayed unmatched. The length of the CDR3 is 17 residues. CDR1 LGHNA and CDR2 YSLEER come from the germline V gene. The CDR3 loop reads CASSHGKREGNTDTQYF. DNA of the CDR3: TGCGCCAGCAGCCATGGGAAGCGGGAGGGGAACACAGATACGCAGTATTTT.

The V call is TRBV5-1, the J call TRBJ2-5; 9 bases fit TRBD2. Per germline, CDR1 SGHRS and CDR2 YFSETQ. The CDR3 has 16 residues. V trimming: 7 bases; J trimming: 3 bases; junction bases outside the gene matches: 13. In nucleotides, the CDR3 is TGCGCCAGCTCCTCCTACCCCGAGCGGGGGGAAGAGACCCAGTACTTC. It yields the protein CASSSYPERGEETQYF.

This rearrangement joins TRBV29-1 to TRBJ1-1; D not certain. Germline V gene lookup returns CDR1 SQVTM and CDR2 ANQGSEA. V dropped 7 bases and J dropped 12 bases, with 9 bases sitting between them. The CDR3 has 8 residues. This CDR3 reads CSAPGSFF. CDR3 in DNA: TGCAGCGCACCCGGATCTTTCTTT.

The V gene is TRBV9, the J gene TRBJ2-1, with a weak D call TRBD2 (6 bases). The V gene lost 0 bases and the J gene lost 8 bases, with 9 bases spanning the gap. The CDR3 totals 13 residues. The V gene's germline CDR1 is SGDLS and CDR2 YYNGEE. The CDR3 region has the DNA TGTGCCAGCAGCGTAGCGGCTAGCGATGAGCAGTTCTTC. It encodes CASSVAASDEQFF. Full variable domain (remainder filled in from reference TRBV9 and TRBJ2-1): DSGVTQTPKHLITATGQRVTLRCSPRSGDLSVYWYQQSLDQGLQFLIQYYNGEERAKGNILERFSAQQFPDLHSELNLSSLELGDSALYFCASSVAASDEQFFGPGTRLTVL.

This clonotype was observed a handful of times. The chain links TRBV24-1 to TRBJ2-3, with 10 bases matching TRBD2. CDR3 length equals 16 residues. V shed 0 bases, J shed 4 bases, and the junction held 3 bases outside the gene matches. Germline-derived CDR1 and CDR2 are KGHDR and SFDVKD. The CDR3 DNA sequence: TGTGCCACCAGTGATTTGCCAGCGGGGGGGCCAGATACGCAGTATTTT. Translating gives CATSDLPAGGPDTQYF.

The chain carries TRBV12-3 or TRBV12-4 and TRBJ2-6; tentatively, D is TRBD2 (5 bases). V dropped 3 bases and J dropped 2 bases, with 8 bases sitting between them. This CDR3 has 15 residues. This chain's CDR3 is CASSFSAAGANVLTF. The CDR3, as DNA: TGTGCCAGCAGTTTTTCAGCGGCTGGGGCCAACGTCCTGACTTTC.

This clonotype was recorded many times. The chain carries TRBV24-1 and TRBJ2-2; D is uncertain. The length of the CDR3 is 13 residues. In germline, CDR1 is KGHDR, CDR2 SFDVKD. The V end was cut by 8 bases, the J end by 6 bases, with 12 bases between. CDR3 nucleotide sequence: TGTGCCACCACCGACTTTGAGGCCGGGGAGCTGTTTTTT. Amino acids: CATTDFEAGELFF.

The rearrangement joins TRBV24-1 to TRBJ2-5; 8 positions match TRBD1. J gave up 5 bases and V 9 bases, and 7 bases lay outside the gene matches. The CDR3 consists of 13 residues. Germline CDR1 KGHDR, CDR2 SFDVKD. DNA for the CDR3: TGTGCCACCGTTGGACAGGGTTCGGAGACCCAGTACTTC. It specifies CATVGQGSETQYF.

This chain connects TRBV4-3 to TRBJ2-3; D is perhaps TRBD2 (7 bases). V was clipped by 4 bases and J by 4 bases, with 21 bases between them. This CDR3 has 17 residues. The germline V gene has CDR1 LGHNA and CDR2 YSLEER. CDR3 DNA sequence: TGCGCCAGCAGCCCGGTCTGGGGGGGCCTAACATCAGATACGCAGTATTTT. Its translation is CASSPVWGGLTSDTQYF.

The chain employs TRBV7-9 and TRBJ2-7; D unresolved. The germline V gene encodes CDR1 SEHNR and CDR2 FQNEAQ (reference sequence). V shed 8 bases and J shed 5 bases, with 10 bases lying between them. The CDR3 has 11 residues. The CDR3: CASGTGNEQYF. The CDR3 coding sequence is TGTGCCAGCGGAACTGGAAACGAGCAGTACTTC.

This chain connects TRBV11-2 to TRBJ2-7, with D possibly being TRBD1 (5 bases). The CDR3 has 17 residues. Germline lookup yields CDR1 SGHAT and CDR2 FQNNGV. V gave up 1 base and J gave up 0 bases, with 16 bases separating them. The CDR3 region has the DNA TGTGCCAGCAGCTTAGGAGAATTAGGGGTCAGCTCCTACGAGCAGTACTTC. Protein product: CASSLGELGVSSYEQYF.

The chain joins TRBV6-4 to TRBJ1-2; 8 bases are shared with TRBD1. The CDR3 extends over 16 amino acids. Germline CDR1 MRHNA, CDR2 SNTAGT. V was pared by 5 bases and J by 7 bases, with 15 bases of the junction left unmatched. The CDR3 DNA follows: TGTGCCAGCAGTCTAATCGGACAGGGCGGTGGAGCTGGCTACACCTTC. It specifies CASSLIGQGGGAGYTF.

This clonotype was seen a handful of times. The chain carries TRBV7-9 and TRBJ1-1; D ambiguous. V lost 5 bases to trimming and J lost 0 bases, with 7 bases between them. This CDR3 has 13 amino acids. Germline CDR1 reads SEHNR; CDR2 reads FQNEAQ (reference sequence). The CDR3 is CASSLPLNTEAFF. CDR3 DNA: TGTGCCAGCAGCCTACCATTGAACACTGAAGCTTTCTTT. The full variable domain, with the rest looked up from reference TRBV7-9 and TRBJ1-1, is DTGVSQNPRHKITKRGQNVTFRCDPISEHNRLYWYRQTLGQGPEFLTYFQNEAQLEKSRLLSDRFSAERPKGSFSTLEIQRTEQGDSAMYLCASSLPLNTEAFFGQGTRLTVV.

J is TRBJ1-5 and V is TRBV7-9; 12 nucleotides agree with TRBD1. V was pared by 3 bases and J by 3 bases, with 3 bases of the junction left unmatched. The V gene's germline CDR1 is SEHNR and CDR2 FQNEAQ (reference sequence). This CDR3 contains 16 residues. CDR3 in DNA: TGTGCCAGCAGCTTGGGACAGGGGGCAACCAATCAGCCCCAGCATTTT. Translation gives CASSLGQGATNQPQHF.

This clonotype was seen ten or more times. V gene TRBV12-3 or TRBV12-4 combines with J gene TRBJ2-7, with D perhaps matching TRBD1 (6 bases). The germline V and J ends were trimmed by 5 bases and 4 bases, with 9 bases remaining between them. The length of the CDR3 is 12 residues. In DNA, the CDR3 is TGTGCCAGCAGTCTTACAGGGTACGAGCAGTACTTC. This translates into CASSLTGYEQYF.